This record covers a single TCR beta chain. Its antigen remains unidentified. Unique molecular identifiers were used to barcode this TCRbeta library. TCRdb passed the PCR reads through MiXCR, listing each CDR3 protein once. The sample includes approximately 800,000 distinct CDR3 sequences, 15% to 20% seen only once; the top ten take around 5%. The sample belongs to a study of T-cell reconstitution after alpha-beta-depleted transplantation in children. Overall study findings and caveats: Recipient T cells and thymic progenitors that survived were the source of the high TCRbeta diversity seen at day 60 in some patients. Reportedly, roughly two months post-transplant, alpha-beta T cells arose from several hundred expanded graft clones. Fresh T-cell production supplied most of the T-cell counts and diversity seen one year after transplant.

Sequenced material: PBMCs, mostly from graft donor cells, taken 360 days after TCRalphabeta/CD19-depleted stem cell transplant. The TCR originated in a male patient younger than 18 who had a stem cell transplant for acute lymphoblastic leukemia, so the T cells may come from the graft donor.

The CDR3 DNA reads TGTGCCGCCCGGGGGGCGGACTACGAGCAGTACTTC. Translating gives CAARGADYEQYF. V is TRBV6-2 or TRBV6-3 and J is TRBJ2-7; possible D gene TRBD2, 7 bases. Germline CDR1 MNHEY, CDR2 SVGEGT. V gave up 11 bases and J gave up 3 bases, with 14 bases separating them. The CDR3 is 12 amino acids.